A single sample is the source of the 6 T cell receptor beta chains below, sequenced in a study of shared clonotypes between healthy human individuals. Sequencing used immunoSEQ multiplex PCR; TCRdb keeps in-frame clones, though not all of them. Counted here are 2.3 million or so clones, approximately 95% occurring once; the ten biggest clones make up about 0.39%. Sequences were obtained from naive CD4+ T cells from PBMCs. Subset described: CD45RA+ positively selected. The receptors shown here come from a man between 18 and 35 years old in good health. Some clones in this sample may be carry-over from other donors' samples.

The chain is built from TRBV27 and TRBJ2-3; TRBD2 aligns across 8 bases. This CDR3 contains 16 residues. Germline V CDR1 and CDR2: MNHEY, SMNVEV (reference sequence). Trimming removed 5 bases from V and 5 bases from J; junction bases left unmatched: 12. In DNA form, the CDR3 reads TGTGCCAGCAGTCCCCGTTGGGGCGGGAGGAGAGATACGCAGTATTTT. Encoded protein: CASSPRWGGRRDTQYF.

The chain couples TRBV5-6 to TRBJ2-1; possible D gene TRBD1, 6 bases. The CDR3 extends over 13 amino acids. CDR1 is SGHDT and CDR2 is YYEEEE in the germline V gene. V lost 2 bases and J 10 bases, leaving 13 bases between the germline ends. The CDR3 nucleotides are TGTGCCAGCAGCTTACTAGTGGGGGCCGAGCAGTTCTTC. Encoded protein: CASSLLVGAEQFF.

For the CDR3, the DNA is TGTGCCAGCAGCGCCGGACTAGCGGCTAGCACAGATACGCAGTATTTT. This codes for CASSAGLAASTDTQYF. The V call is TRBV25-1, the J call TRBJ2-3; 10 bases map to TRBD2. CDR1 is MGHDK, CDR2 SYGVNS, per germline. Unmatched junction bases numbered 6, after V lost 6 bases and J lost 0 bases. The CDR3 has 16 amino acids.

In this sample, this clone turned up once. This specimen includes other DNA sequences encoding the same CDR3. The genes are TRBV5-1 and TRBJ2-5; D is possibly TRBD2 (6 bases). This CDR3 region has 14 residues. Per the germline V gene, CDR1 is SGHRS and CDR2 is YFSETQ. V shed 4 bases and J shed 1 base, with 11 bases lying between them. The CDR3 loop reads CASSRGTLQETQYF. In nucleotides, the CDR3 is TGCGCCAGCAGCCGGGGGACTCTCCAAGAGACCCAGTACTTC.

This chain links TRBV11-2 with TRBJ1-1; D perhaps matches TRBD1 (5 bases). V was cut by 1 base and J by 1 base, with 22 bases left in between. This CDR3 is 19 amino acids long. The germline CDR1 and CDR2 sequences are SGHAT and FQNNGV. CDR3 region: CASSLVNFGFAGENTEAFF. CDR3 bases: TGTGCCAGCAGCTTAGTAAATTTTGGCTTCGCGGGGGAGAACACTGAAGCTTTCTTT.

Regarding this clone: The same CDR3 is also encoded by other DNA sequences in this sample. V is TRBV5-1 and J is TRBJ2-2; the D is unclear. The CDR3 loop spans 16 amino acids. The germline CDR1 and CDR2 sequences are SGHRS and YFSETQ. V was shortened by 1 base and J by 0 bases, with 10 bases between the two germline ends. The CDR3 DNA is TGCGCCAGCAGCTTGTTTGCGGCCGCGAACACCGGGGAGCTGTTTTTT. It translates to CASSLFAAANTGELFF.